This T cell receptor beta chain was captured by sequencing in a study of cytomegalovirus exposure and HLA in healthy donors. Study-wide results and limits: Later analysis demonstrated an association between a missense DCLRE1C variant and TCR beta V- and J-gene trimming. In an earlier analysis, in about 530 donors, most V segments appeared productive either ~87% or ~30% of the time. CMV serostatus was the only immune exposure information that was available.

The CDR3 has 12 amino acids. V was clipped by 6 bases and J by 0 bases, with 6 bases between them. Germline lookup yields CDR1 ENHRY and CDR2 SYGVKD. This clone occurred once. Its antigen is unknown. The PCR used 60 Vbeta and 13 Jbeta primers. Method: immunoSEQ multiplex PCR; TCRdb's copy keeps in-frame clones and lacks some. The table records fewer than 200,000 clones, roughly 87% of them present only once. This TCR came from a girl under two years old in good health and CMV-seronegative. The specimen sequenced was PBMCs. This sequence joins TRBV10-3 and TRBJ2-7, with D maybe TRBD1 (6 bases). The CDR3 coding sequence is TGTGCCATCAGACAGGGCTCCTACGAGCAGTACTTC. Its translation is CAIRQGSYEQYF.